A single sample gave rise to the 17 T cell receptor beta chains below, sequenced in a study of OX40 agonist ivuxolimab in advanced cancers. Receptor libraries were prepared by the immunoSEQ multiplex PCR assay. In its TCRdb copy, this immuneACCESS table keeps in-frame sequences only and misses some clones. Where compared with another copy, unresolved V genes explain less than half of these, and the others have no known cause. Recorded for this sample are more than 70,000 clones; roughly 89% of them occurred a single time. The ten largest clones add up to roughly 11% of the sample. The material sequenced was CD4+ or CD8+ T cells sorted from blood, taken in a trial of the OX40 agonist ivuxolimab. The receptor set was obtained from an adult with an advanced solid tumor such as melanoma, head and neck, liver or kidney cancer.

This chain connects TRBV5-4 to TRBJ1-5; D might be TRBD1 (5 bases). CDR1 is SGHNT, CDR2 YYREEE, per germline (reference sequence). The CDR3 totals 14 residues. Trimming stripped 1 base from V and 9 bases from J, with 14 bases between. In DNA form, the CDR3 reads TGTGCCAGCAGCTTGCAGGGTACCGCGATGCCCCAGCATTTT. Protein product: CASSLQGTAMPQHF. The variable domain in full, completed from reference TRBV5-4 and TRBJ1-5, reads ETGVTQSPTHLIKTRGQQVTLRCSSQSGHNTVSWYQQALGQGPQFIFQYYREEENGRGNFPPRFSGLQFPNYSSELNVNALELDDSALYLCASSLQGTAMPQHFGDGTRLSIL.

The CDR3 region is CASSLAGQGEKLFF. As DNA, the CDR3 is TGCGCCAGCAGCTTGGCCGGCCAGGGGGAAAAACTGTTTTTT. The chain combines TRBV5-1 with TRBJ1-4; perhaps TRBD1 as D (6 bases). V lost 0 bases and J 8 bases, leaving 11 bases between the germline ends. CDR3 length: 14 amino acids. Germline CDR1 is SGHRS and CDR2 is YFSETQ.

This sequence joins TRBV7-2 and TRBJ2-7; weak D call: TRBD2 (5 bases). CDR3 length: 16 residues. Germline V CDR1 and CDR2: SGHTA, FQGNSA. V lost 3 bases, J lost 2 bases, and 17 bases lay in between. In DNA form, the CDR3 reads TGTGCCAGCAGCTTGAATCCGGGGTACGGGGCCTACGAGCAGTACTTC. Translation gives CASSLNPGYGAYEQYF. Complete variable domain (other parts from reference TRBV7-2 and TRBJ2-7): GAGVSQSPSNKVTEKGKDVELRCDPISGHTALYWYRQSLGQGLEFLIYFQGNSAPDKSGLPSDRFSAERTGGSVSTLTIQRTQQEDSAVYLCASSLNPGYGAYEQYFGPGTRLTVT.

This clone was found once. The V gene is TRBV7-2, the J gene TRBJ1-2; D is uncertain. Trimming removed 5 bases from V and 2 bases from J, with 15 bases in between. Germline assignment: CDR1 SGHTA and CDR2 FQGNSA. The CDR3 is made up of 15 amino acids. In nucleotides, the CDR3 is TGTGCCAGCAGCCTCTCCGGGAGAACAAACTATGGCTACACCTTC. This sequence encodes CASSLSGRTNYGYTF.

This clone was detected once. The V gene is TRBV19, the J gene TRBJ1-4; no definite D call. CDR3 size: 14 residues. The germline V gene encodes CDR1 LNHDA and CDR2 SQIVND (reference sequence). V lost 3 bases and J lost 5, with 10 bases in between. DNA of the CDR3: TGTGCCAGTAGTATGGGTCGGCCAAATGAAAAACTGTTTTTT. It codes for CASSMGRPNEKLFF.

This chain links TRBV27 with TRBJ2-5, with D perhaps assigned TRBD1 or TRBD2 (5 bases each). Trimming left V 6 bases short and J 7 bases short, with 18 bases between. The CDR3 sequence is 14 residues long. CDR1 MNHEY and CDR2 SMNVEV come from the germline V gene (reference sequence). CDR3 coding DNA: TGTGCCAGCAGCCTTCTCGAGGGGCGAACGACCCAGTACTTC. Translation: CASSLLEGRTTQYF.

This clone was recorded only once. This chain connects TRBV7-9 to TRBJ1-4; tentative D call: TRBD1 (5 bases). CDR1 SEHNR and CDR2 FQNEAQ come from the germline V gene (reference sequence). The CDR3 is 15 residues long. V lost 5 bases, J lost 12 bases, and 22 bases lay in between. The CDR3 reads CASSKGGAHTDELFF. The CDR3 DNA sequence: TGTGCCAGCAGCAAAGGCGGGGCGCATACCGATGAACTGTTTTTT.

This clone was seen once. V and J are TRBV6-5 and TRBJ2-5, with a weak D call TRBD1 (6 bases). Trimming shortened V by 5 bases and J by 0 bases, and 10 bases separated the two germline ends. The length of the CDR3 is 14 residues. From germline, CDR1 is MNHEY and CDR2 SVGAGI. DNA of the CDR3: TGTGCCAGCAGTCTCGGACAGTACCAAGAGACCCAGTACTTC. Its protein is CASSLGQYQETQYF.

The V call is TRBV7-9, the J call TRBJ2-1, with 7 bases aligning to TRBD2. The CDR3 extends over 14 amino acids. From germline, CDR1 is SEHNR and CDR2 FQNEAQ (reference sequence). Trimming took 8 bases from V and 7 from J; bases not matched to a gene: 11. CDR3 sequence reads: CASGLAALGNEQFF. The CDR3 nucleotides read TGTGCCAGCGGGCTAGCGGCTCTTGGGAATGAGCAGTTCTTC.

The rearrangement links TRBV5-6 to TRBJ2-3, with D unclear. Germline V gene sequence: CDR1 SGHDT, CDR2 YYEEEE. The V end lost 4 bases, the J end lost 6 bases, and 24 bases lay between the germline ends. The CDR3 is made up of 17 amino acids. CDR3: CASSPPFLISISDTQYF. CDR3 nucleotide sequence: TGTGCCAGCAGCCCCCCTTTTCTGATCTCTATATCCGATACGCAGTATTTT.

CDR3 sequence (DNA): TGTGCCAGCAGCTTGGCCCCCGGGACAGGCTATGGCTACACCTTC. This translates into CASSLAPGTGYGYTF. The chain has TRBV5-5 and TRBJ1-2, with TRBD1 matching 8 bases. V was pared by 0 bases and J by 4 bases, with 5 bases of the junction left unmatched. The CDR3 runs 15 residues. Germline assignment: CDR1 SGHKS and CDR2 YYEKEE (reference sequence).

The chain is built from TRBV6-4 and TRBJ1-1; TRBD1 is a possible D gene (6 bases). The CDR3 length is 14 residues. Germline CDR1 reads MRHNA; CDR2 reads SNTAGT. Trimming took 4 bases from V and 3 from J, leaving 12 bases between them. The CDR3, as DNA: TGTGCCAGCAGTGTTGGGGGGCGAGACACTGAAGCTTTCTTT. It encodes CASSVGGRDTEAFF.

This chain links TRBV7-3 with TRBJ1-1; D gene unclear. From germline, CDR1 is SGHTA and CDR2 FQGTGA. With 4 bases removed from V and 4 bases from J, the gap between germline ends came to 7 bases. This CDR3 region has 12 residues. CDR3 residues: CASSSLGTEAFF. CDR3 DNA: TGTGCCAGCAGCTCCCTTGGCACTGAAGCTTTCTTT.

Comments on this clone: Within the sample, other DNA sequences also encode this same CDR3. The chain recombines TRBV10-3 with TRBJ2-1; D gene ambiguous. This CDR3 comprises 10 residues. The V gene's germline CDR1 is ENHRY and CDR2 SYGVKD. Trimming pared 10 bases from V and 7 bases from J, leaving 8 bases between. CDR3 residues: CATLGNEQFF. The CDR3 nucleotides are TGTGCCACCCTTGGAAATGAGCAGTTCTTC.

This chain connects TRBV6-9 to TRBJ1-1; 10 bases are a match to TRBD1. The trim removed 6 bases at V and 6 bases at J, leaving 7 bases unmatched. The CDR3 sequence is 14 residues long. Germline CDR1 and CDR2: MNHGY and SVAAGI. The CDR3 DNA reads as TGTGCCAGCAGGGAGCCCGGGACAGGGGCTGAAGCTTTCTTT. As protein: CASREPGTGAEAFF.

CDR3 nucleotides: TGTGCCAGCAGCCAAGGGGTAAGGCGCGACGAGCAGTACTTC. Encoded protein: CASSQGVRRDEQYF. V usage is TRBV4-2 and J usage is TRBJ2-7, with D unclear. The ends were cut back, 1 base at V and 5 bases at J, with 12 bases in the middle. Per germline, CDR1 LGHNA and CDR2 YNFKEQ. The CDR3 is made up of 14 amino acids.

The chain is built from TRBV4-2 and TRBJ2-2; the D call may be TRBD1 or TRBD2 (5 bases each). Germline V gives CDR1 LGHNA, CDR2 YNFKEQ. The CDR3 is made up of 15 amino acids. The V end was cut by 1 base, the J end by 3 bases, with 9 bases between. CDR3 residues: CASSQVGGYTGELFF. DNA of the CDR3: TGTGCCAGCAGCCAAGTTGGGGGTTACACCGGGGAGCTGTTTTTT.